The present TCR beta chain was sequenced within a study of blood T cell repertoires in COVID-19. This clone came up a few times. TCRdb's copy holds only in-frame clones and misses some; the assay was immunoSEQ multiplex PCR. Among about 75,000 clones listed, roughly 86% were seen once. The V gene's germline CDR1 is SNHLY and CDR2 FYNNEI. Trimming took off 7 bases at V and 8 bases at J, with 17 bases between the two ends. This CDR3 has 14 amino acids. This TCR came from a woman aged 45 to 65 with acute or convalescent COVID-19. The chain is built from TRBV2 and TRBJ1-4; D perhaps matches TRBD1 (6 bases). Sequenced: peripheral blood. CDR3 residues: CASTLTGYREKLFF. The CDR3 region has the DNA TGTGCCAGCACCCTTACAGGGTATCGGGAAAAACTGTTTTTT.